This T cell receptor beta chain came from a study of post-analysis software for immune sequencing data. Findings and limits, study-wide: The study found significantly lower normalized Chao1 diversity in multiple sclerosis patients than in controls. Five TRBV segments, including TRBV5-6, TRBV5-1 and TRBV20-1, were more frequent in patients than controls.

V was shortened by 4 bases and J by 1 base, with 14 bases between the two germline ends. Germline CDR1 MNHEY, CDR2 SVGAGI. The CDR3 is made up of 15 amino acids. A word on this clonotype: Antigen specificity is unknown.

The TCR beta cDNA libraries contained unique molecular identifiers. It was from about 0.98 to 11 million T cells that about half a million cDNA molecules came. MiXCR, applied by TCRdb to the PCR reads, yields one record per CDR3 protein. The table records hundreds of thousands of distinct CDR3 sequences, about 60% of them present only once. The chain combines TRBV6-5 with TRBJ2-7, with D perhaps TRBD2 (6 bases). The sequence was obtained from a girl aged 2 to 10 with multiple sclerosis. Sequenced input: blood. CDR3 DNA sequence: TGTGCCAGCAGTTTCCAGCGGGCCCCTTCCTACGAGCAGTACTTC. Translation: CASSFQRAPSYEQYF.